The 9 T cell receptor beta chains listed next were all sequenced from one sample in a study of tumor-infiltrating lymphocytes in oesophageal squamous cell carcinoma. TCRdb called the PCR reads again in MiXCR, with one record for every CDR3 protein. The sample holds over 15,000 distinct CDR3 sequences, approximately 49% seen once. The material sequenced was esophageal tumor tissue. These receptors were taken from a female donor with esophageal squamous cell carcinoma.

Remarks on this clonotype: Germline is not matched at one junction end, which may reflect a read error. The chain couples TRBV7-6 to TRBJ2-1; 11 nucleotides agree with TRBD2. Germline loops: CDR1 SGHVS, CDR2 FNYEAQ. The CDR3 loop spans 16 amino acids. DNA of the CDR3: TGTGCTAGCAGCCCCTACTCTAGCGGGGGGTGGGATGAGCAGTTCTTC. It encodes CASSPYSSGGWDEQFF.

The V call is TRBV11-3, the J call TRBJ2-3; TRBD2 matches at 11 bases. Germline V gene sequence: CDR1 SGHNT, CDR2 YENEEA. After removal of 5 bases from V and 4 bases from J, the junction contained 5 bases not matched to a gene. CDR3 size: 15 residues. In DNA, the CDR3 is TGTGCCAGCAGCCCGGGACTAGCGGATTCAGATACGCAGTATTTT. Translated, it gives CASSPGLADSDTQYF. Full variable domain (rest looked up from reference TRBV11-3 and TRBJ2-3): EAGVVQSPRYKIIEKKQPVAFWCNPISGHNTLYWYLQNLGQGPELLIRYENEEAVDDSQLPKDRFSAERLKGVDSTLKIQPAELGDSAVYLCASSPGLADSDTQYFGPGTRLTVL.

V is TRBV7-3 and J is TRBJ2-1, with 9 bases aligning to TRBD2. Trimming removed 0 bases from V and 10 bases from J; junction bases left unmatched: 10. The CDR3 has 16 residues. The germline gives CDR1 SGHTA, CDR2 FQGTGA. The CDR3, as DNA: TGTGCCAGCAGCTTAACGGGGGCGGGAGGGCGGGGCGAGCAGTTCTTC. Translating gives CASSLTGAGGRGEQFF.

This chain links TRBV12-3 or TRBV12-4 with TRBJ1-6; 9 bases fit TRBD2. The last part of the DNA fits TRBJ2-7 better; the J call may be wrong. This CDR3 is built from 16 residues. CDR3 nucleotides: TGTGCCAGCAGTTCCGGTAGCGGGGGCTCCTCCTACGAGCAGTACTTC. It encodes CASSSGSGGSSYEQYF.

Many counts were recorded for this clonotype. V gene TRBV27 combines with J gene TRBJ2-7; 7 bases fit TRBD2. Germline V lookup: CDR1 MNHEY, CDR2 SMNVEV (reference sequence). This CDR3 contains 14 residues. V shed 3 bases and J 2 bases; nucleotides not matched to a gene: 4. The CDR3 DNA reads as TGTGCCAGCAGTTTTGGTGGGGGGGCCTACGAGCAGTACTTC. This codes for CASSFGGGAYEQYF.

CDR3 nucleotides: TGTGCCAGCAAGCAGGGTGGGGCCTATGGCTACACCTTC. Encoded protein: CASKQGGAYGYTF. The V gene is TRBV6-2 or TRBV6-3, the J gene TRBJ1-2, with a tentative D call TRBD1 (5 bases). The CDR3 consists of 13 residues. The germline CDR1 and CDR2 sequences are MNHEY and SVGEGT. Trimming removed 7 bases at V and 4 bases at J, with 13 bases between.

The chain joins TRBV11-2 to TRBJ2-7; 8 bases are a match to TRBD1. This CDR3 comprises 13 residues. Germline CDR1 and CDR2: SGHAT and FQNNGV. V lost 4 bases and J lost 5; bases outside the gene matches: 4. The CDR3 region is CASSSGTGNEQYF. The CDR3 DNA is TGTGCCAGCAGCTCCGGGACAGGCAACGAGCAGTACTTC.

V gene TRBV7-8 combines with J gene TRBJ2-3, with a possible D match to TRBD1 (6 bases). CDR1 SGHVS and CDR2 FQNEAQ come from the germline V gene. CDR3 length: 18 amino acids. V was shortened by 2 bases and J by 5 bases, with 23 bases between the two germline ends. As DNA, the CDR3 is TGTGCCAGCAGCTTAAGGTCCCCGGGGCAGGGGATAATAGATACGCAGTATTTT. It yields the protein CASSLRSPGQGIIDTQYF.

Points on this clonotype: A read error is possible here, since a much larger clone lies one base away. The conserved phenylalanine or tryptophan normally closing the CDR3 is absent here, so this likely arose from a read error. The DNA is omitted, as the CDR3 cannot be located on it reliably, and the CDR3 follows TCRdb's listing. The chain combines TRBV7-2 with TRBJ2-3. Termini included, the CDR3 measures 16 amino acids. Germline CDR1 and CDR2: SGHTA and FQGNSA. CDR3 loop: CASSLGGGLYEQYFGQ.